These 13 T cell receptor beta chains were all obtained from the same sample, sequenced in a study of technical replicates of blood from a few donors. Method: immunoSEQ multiplex PCR; TCRdb's copy keeps in-frame clones and lacks some. The sample carries under 95,000 clones, 90% to 95% recorded once. Sequenced material: T cells isolated from PBMCs. These receptors all come from a human donor in good health.

The chain uses TRBV27 and TRBJ2-3, with D hard to call. The V end lost 2 bases, the J end lost 7 bases, and 13 bases lay between the germline ends. Germline V gene sequence: CDR1 MNHEY, CDR2 SMNVEV (reference sequence). The CDR3 is 14 residues long. CDR3 DNA: TGTGCCAGCAGTTTAGCACTCCCGTGGTATACGCAGTATTTT. The encoded protein is CASSLALPWYTQYF.

This chain links TRBV9 with TRBJ1-1, with a tentative D call TRBD1 (6 bases). This CDR3 has 14 amino acids. Trimming pared 6 bases from V and 3 bases from J, leaving 15 bases between. Germline V gene sequence: CDR1 SGDLS, CDR2 YYNGEE. The CDR3 DNA reads TGTGCCAGCACCAGAGGCAGGGGAGACACTGAAGCTTTCTTT. This sequence encodes CASTRGRGDTEAFF.

The rearrangement joins TRBV4-1 to TRBJ1-5; D gene unclear. Germline V gives CDR1 MGHRA, CDR2 YSYEKL. The CDR3 runs 18 residues. The V end lost 0 bases, the J end lost 0 bases, and 15 bases lay between the germline ends. Here the CDR3 reads CASSQEISGPYSNQPQHF. DNA for the CDR3: TGCGCCAGCAGCCAAGAGATTTCAGGCCCTTATAGCAATCAGCCCCAGCATTTT.

V usage is TRBV6-1 and J usage is TRBJ2-1; TRBD2 might be the D (5 bases). The V and J ends lost 6 bases and 9 bases respectively, with 6 bases between them. The CDR3 sequence is 10 residues long. The germline V gene has CDR1 MNHNS and CDR2 SASEGT. The CDR3 DNA reads as TGTGCCAGCAGAGGGAGTGAGCAGTTCTTC. It yields the protein CASRGSEQFF.

The gene calls are TRBV19 and TRBJ2-7; D may be TRBD2 (6 bases). CDR1 is LNHDA, CDR2 SQIVND, per germline (reference sequence). The V end was cut by 5 bases, the J end by 6 bases, with 20 bases between. The CDR3 has 15 residues. Written as DNA, the CDR3 is TGTGCCAGTAGTCCCCCGGGACGGGGGACGGTCGAGCAGTACTTC. This gives the protein CASSPPGRGTVEQYF.

J is TRBJ2-7 and V is TRBV10-1; 10 bases line up with TRBD2. J lost 3 bases, V lost 4 bases, and 3 bases had no gene match. The CDR3 is made up of 14 amino acids. The germline V gene has CDR1 WNHNN and CDR2 SYGVQD (reference sequence). Written as DNA, the CDR3 is TGCGCCAGCAGTGGCCCTAGCGGGAGCTACGAGCAGTACTTC. It yields the protein CASSGPSGSYEQYF.

V is TRBV28 and J is TRBJ1-5, with 7 nucleotides matching TRBD1. V lost 2 bases to trimming and J lost 4 bases; unmatched junction nucleotides: 5. The CDR3 length is 15 residues. Germline V gives CDR1 MDHEN, CDR2 SYDVKM. The CDR3 loop reads CASSLRRDRNQPQHF. The CDR3 region has the DNA TGTGCCAGCAGTTTACGAAGGGACAGAAATCAGCCCCAGCATTTT.

The rearrangement joins TRBV6-5 to TRBJ2-1, with TRBD2 identical over 13 bases. The junction had 3 bases not matched to a gene; V was cut back by 6 bases and J by 4 bases. This CDR3 has 15 residues. Germline assignment: CDR1 MNHEY and CDR2 SVGAGI. The CDR3 DNA sequence: TGTGCCAGCAGACGGACTAGCGGGGGATACAATGAGCAGTTCTTC. Protein product: CASRRTSGGYNEQFF.

The J gene is TRBJ1-1, the V gene TRBV19, with D perhaps TRBD1 (6 bases). CDR1 is LNHDA, CDR2 SQIVND, per germline (reference sequence). This CDR3 is built from 15 residues. The ends were cut back, 6 bases at V and 1 base at J, with 15 bases in the middle. CDR3 nucleotide sequence: TGTGCCAGTAGGTGGTCGAACAGGGCGAACACTGAAGCTTTCTTT. It translates to CASRWSNRANTEAFF.

This clone was detected only once. The chain has TRBV4-1 and TRBJ2-3; maybe TRBD1 (6 bases). This CDR3 spans 13 amino acids. The germline V gene has CDR1 MGHRA and CDR2 YSYEKL. V gave up 8 bases and J gave up 0 bases, with 9 bases separating them. In DNA, the CDR3 is TGCGCCAGCCATGACAGGAGCACAGATACGCAGTATTTT. Its protein product is CASHDRSTDTQYF.

The chain combines TRBV16 with TRBJ1-5, with 8 nucleotides matching TRBD1. The germline gives CDR1 KGHSY, CDR2 FQNENV. The CDR3 is made up of 14 amino acids. The trim removed 4 bases at V and 11 bases at J, leaving 10 bases unmatched. DNA for the CDR3: TGTGCCAGCAGCCGGGACAGGTTTAATCAAGCCCAGCATTTT. The encoded protein is CASSRDRFNQAQHF.

V is TRBV5-4 and J is TRBJ2-5; D perhaps matches TRBD1 (5 bases). Trimming took off 6 bases at V and 2 bases at J, with 14 bases between the two ends. The CDR3 has 14 amino acids. Per the germline V gene, CDR1 is SGHNT and CDR2 is YYREEE (reference sequence). The CDR3 region is CASTPGAGQETQYF. The CDR3 DNA reads TGTGCCAGCACCCCCGGTGCAGGGCAAGAGACCCAGTACTTC.

V usage is TRBV10-1 and J usage is TRBJ2-3; D perhaps matches TRBD1 (5 bases). The germline gives CDR1 WNHNN, CDR2 SYGVQD (reference sequence). This CDR3 comprises 13 residues. Deletions cut 3 bases from V and 7 bases from J, with 11 bases between. The CDR3 protein is CASSEEQEHTQYF. In DNA, the CDR3 is TGCGCCAGCAGTGAAGAACAGGAACATACGCAGTATTTT.